This TCR beta chain stems from a study of human T cells and chemical hapten exposure. General study results and limits: No alteration of TCRs above 1 in 1000 frequency was seen with DPC sensitization.

Of note for this clonotype: The antigen is unknown.

MiXCR was run by TCRdb on the RACE reads, yielding one entry per CDR3 protein. The top ten hold under 1.5% of the sample, which has about 140,000 distinct CDR3 sequences, 12% seen once. The CDR3 is made up of 15 amino acids. Trimming cost V 5 bases and J 4 bases, with 16 bases left between them. Germline lookup yields CDR1 SGHNT and CDR2 YENEEA. Time point given: patch test 2, 6 weeks after DPC sensitization. The sample's treatment: therapeutic diphenylcyclopropenone sensitization with weekly scalp DPC. The chain couples TRBV11-3 to TRBJ2-3; D is possibly TRBD1 (6 bases). The sample here was whole blood, taken in connection with sensitization to the hapten diphenylcyclopropenone (DPC). The source is a woman aged 45-65 years with alopecia areata. Some clones in this sample may be carry-over from other donors' samples. Here the CDR3 DNA reads TGTGCCAGCAGCCCGGGGCTCCAGGGGCCAGATACGCAGTATTTT. Its protein product is CASSPGLQGPDTQYF.